This T cell receptor (beta chain) was retrieved from a study of early T cells in non-severe SARS-CoV-2 infection. In the study overall: The study sequenced bulk RNA from unsorted whole blood, with chains unpaired. Overall study results and limits: Database matching using VDJdb favored anti-spike CD8 responses, with private and CD4 specificities left missing.

Individual cDNA molecules carried attached unique molecular identifiers. TCRdb passed the 5' RACE reads through MiXCR, listing each CDR3 protein once. This table holds roughly 41,000 distinct CDR3 sequences, over 3.5% found once. This clonotype was seen at least ten times. Its antigen is unidentified. This CDR3 spans 15 amino acids. Between the trimmed V and J ends, which lost 0 bases and 6 bases, there was a span of 14 bases. The germline CDR1 and CDR2 sequences are SGDLS and YYNGEE. The sample comprised whole blood. The sequence derives from an adult who was a healthcare worker with PCR-confirmed SARS-CoV-2 infection or an uninfected control (not recorded which). The V and J genes are TRBV9 and TRBJ2-3; tentative D call: TRBD2 (6 bases). Written as DNA, the CDR3 is TGTGCCAGCAGCGTAGTAGGAGGGAGAGGGGATACGCAGTATTTT. Protein sequence: CASSVVGGRGDTQYF.